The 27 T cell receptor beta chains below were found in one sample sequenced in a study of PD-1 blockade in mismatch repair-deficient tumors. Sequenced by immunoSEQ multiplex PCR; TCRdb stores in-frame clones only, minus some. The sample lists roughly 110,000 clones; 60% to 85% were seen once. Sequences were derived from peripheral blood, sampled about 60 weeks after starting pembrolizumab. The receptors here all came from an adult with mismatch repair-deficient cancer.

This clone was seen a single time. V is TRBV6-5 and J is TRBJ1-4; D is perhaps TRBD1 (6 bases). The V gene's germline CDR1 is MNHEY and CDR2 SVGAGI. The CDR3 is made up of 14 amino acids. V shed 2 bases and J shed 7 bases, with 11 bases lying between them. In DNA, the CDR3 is TGTGCCAGCAGTTACAGAGGGGGGGGTGAAAAACTGTTTTTT. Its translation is CASSYRGGGEKLFF.

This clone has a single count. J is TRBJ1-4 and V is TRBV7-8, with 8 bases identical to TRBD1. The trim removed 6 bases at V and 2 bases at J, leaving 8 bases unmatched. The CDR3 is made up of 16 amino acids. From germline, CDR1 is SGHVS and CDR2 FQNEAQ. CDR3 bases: TGTGCCAGCAGGTTGGGCAGGGGGCATACTAATGAAAAACTGTTTTTT. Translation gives CASRLGRGHTNEKLFF.

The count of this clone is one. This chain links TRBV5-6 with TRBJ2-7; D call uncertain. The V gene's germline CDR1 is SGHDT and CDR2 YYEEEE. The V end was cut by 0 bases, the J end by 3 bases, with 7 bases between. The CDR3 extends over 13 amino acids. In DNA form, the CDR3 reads TGTGCCAGCAGCTTGGTAGACGACTACGAGCAGTACTTC. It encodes CASSLVDDYEQYF.

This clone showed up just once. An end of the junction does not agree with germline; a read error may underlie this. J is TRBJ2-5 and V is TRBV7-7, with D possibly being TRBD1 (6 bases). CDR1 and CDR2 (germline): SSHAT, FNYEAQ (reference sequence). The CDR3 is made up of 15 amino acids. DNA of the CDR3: TGTGCTAGCAGCCTCGGGCAGGGGAAAGTAGAGACCCAGTACTTC. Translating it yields CASSLGQGKVETQYF.

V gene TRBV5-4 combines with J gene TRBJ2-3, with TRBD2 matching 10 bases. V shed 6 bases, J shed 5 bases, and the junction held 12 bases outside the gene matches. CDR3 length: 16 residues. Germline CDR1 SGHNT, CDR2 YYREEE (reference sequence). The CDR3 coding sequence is TGTGCCAGCACCAGGGAAGCGGGAGGGCCGGGAGATACGCAGTATTTT. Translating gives CASTREAGGPGDTQYF. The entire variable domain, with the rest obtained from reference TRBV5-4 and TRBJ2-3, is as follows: ETGVTQSPTHLIKTRGQQVTLRCSSQSGHNTVSWYQQALGQGPQFIFQYYREEENGRGNFPPRFSGLQFPNYSSELNVNALELDDSALYLCASTREAGGPGDTQYFGPGTRLTVL.

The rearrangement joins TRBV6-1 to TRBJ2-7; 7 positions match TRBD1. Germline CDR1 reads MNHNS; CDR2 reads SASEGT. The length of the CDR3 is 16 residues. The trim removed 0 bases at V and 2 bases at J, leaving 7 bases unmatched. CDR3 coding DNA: TGTGCCAGCAGTGAAGCCCCGGGACAGAGGGCCTACGAGCAGTACTTC. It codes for CASSEAPGQRAYEQYF.

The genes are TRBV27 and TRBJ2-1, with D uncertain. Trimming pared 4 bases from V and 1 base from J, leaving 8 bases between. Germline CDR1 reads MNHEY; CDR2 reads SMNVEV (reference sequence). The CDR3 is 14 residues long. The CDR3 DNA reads TGTGCCAGCAGTTCTCGGGTGTCCTACAATGAGCAGTTCTTC. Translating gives CASSSRVSYNEQFF.

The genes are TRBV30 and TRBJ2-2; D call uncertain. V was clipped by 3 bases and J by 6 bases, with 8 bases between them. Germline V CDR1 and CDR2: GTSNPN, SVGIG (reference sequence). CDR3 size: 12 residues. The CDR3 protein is CAWSLFAGELFF. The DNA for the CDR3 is TGTGCCTGGAGCTTGTTTGCCGGGGAGCTGTTTTTT. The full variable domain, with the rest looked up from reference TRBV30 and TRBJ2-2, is SQTIHQWPATLVQPVGSPLSLECTVEGTSNPNLYWYRQAAGRGLQLLFYSVGIGQISSEVPQNLSASRPQDRQFILSSKKLLLSDSGFYLCAWSLFAGELFFGEGSRLTVL.

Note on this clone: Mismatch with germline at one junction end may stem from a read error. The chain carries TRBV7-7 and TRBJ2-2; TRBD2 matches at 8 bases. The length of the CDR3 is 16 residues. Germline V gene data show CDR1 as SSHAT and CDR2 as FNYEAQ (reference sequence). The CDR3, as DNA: TGTGCTAGCAGCCTAACCGGGACTAGAATCGGCGGGGAGCTGTTTTTT. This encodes CASSLTGTRIGGELFF.

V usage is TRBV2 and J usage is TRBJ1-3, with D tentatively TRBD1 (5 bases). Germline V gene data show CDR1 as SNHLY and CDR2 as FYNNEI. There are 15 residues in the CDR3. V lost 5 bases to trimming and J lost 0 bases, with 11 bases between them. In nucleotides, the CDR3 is TGTGCCAGCAGTCGGGGCCCAAGCTCTGGAAACACCATATATTTT. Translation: CASSRGPSSGNTIYF. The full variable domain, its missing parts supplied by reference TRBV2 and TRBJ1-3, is EPEVTQTPSHQVTQMGQEVILRCVPISNHLYFYWYRQILGQKVEFLVSFYNNEISEKSEIFDDQFSVERPDGSNFTLKIRSTKLEDSAMYFCASSRGPSSGNTIYFGEGSWLTVV.

The CDR3 bases are TGTGCCAGCAGCCCGGGGACTAGCGGGGAGTACAATGAGCAGTTCTTC. It yields the protein CASSPGTSGEYNEQFF. This chain connects TRBV7-9 to TRBJ2-1; 13 bases line up with TRBD2. Germline CDR1 SEHNR, CDR2 FQNEAQ (reference sequence). The CDR3 contains 16 residues. V lost 5 bases, J lost 4 bases, and 5 bases stayed unmatched.

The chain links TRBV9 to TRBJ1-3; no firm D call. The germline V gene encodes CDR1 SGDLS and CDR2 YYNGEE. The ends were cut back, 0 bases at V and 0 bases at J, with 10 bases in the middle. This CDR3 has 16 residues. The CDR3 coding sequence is TGTGCCAGCAGCGTAGAAGAGTTAAGCTCTGGAAACACCATATATTTT. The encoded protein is CASSVEELSSGNTIYF.

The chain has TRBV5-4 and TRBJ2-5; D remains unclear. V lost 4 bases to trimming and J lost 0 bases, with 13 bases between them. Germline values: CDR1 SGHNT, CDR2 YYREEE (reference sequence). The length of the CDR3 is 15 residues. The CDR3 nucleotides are TGTGCCAGCAGCCTGGAAGGACGGGACCAAGAGACCCAGTACTTC. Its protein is CASSLEGRDQETQYF.

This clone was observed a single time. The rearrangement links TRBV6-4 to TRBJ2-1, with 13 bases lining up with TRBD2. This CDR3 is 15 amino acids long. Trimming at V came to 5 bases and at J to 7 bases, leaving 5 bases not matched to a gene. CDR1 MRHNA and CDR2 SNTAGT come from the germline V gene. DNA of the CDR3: TGTGCCAGCAGTTCACTAGCGGGAGGGTGGAATGAGCAGTTCTTC. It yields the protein CASSSLAGGWNEQFF.

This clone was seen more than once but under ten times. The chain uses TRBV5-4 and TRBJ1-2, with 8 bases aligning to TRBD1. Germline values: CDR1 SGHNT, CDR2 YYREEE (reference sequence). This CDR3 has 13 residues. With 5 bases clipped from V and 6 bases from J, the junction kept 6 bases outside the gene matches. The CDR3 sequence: CASSEDRVNGYTF. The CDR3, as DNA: TGTGCCAGCAGTGAGGACAGGGTGAATGGCTACACCTTC.

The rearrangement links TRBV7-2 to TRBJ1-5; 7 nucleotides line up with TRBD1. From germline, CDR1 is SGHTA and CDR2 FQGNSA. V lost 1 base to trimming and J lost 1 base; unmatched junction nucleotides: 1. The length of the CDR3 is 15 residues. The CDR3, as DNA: TGTGCCAGCAGCTTAGGACAGGGAAGCAATCAGCCCCAGCATTTT. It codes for CASSLGQGSNQPQHF.

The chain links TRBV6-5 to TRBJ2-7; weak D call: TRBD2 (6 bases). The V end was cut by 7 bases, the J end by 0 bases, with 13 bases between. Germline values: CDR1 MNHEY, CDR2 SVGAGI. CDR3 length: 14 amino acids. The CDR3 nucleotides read TGTGCCAGCATGAGAGCGGGTAGCTCCTACGAGCAGTACTTC. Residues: CASMRAGSSYEQYF.

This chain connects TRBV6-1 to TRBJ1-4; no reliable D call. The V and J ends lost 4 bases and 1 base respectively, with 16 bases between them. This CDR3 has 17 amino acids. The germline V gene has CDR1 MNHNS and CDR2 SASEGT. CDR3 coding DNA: TGTGCCAGCAGTGGATTGACGGCGTCTGGAACTAATGAAAAACTGTTTTTT. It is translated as CASSGLTASGTNEKLFF.

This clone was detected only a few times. CDR3 in amino acids: CASTQRGGTDTQYF. DNA of the CDR3: TGTGCCAGCACCCAACGGGGGGGTACAGATACGCAGTATTTT. The rearrangement links TRBV6-1 to TRBJ2-3; 8 bases match TRBD2. Looked up from germline, CDR1 is MNHNS and CDR2 is SASEGT. This CDR3 spans 14 amino acids. Trimming took 7 bases from V and 3 from J; bases not matched to a gene: 6.

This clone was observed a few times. CDR3: CASSPLTGVNTGELFF. As DNA, the CDR3 is TGTGCCAGCAGCCCCTTGACAGGGGTGAACACCGGGGAGCTGTTTTTT. V and J are TRBV13 and TRBJ2-2; 8 positions agree with TRBD1. This CDR3 spans 16 amino acids. Germline-derived CDR1 and CDR2 are PRHDT and FYEKMQ (reference sequence). The V gene end was trimmed by 5 bases and the J gene end by 1 base; junction bases not matched to a gene: 6.

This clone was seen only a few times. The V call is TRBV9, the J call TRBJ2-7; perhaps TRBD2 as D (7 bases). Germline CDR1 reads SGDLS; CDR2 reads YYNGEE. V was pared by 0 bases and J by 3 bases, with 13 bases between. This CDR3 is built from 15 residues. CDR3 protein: CASSVDQGRVYEQYF. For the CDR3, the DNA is TGTGCCAGCAGCGTAGATCAGGGGAGGGTCTACGAGCAGTACTTC.

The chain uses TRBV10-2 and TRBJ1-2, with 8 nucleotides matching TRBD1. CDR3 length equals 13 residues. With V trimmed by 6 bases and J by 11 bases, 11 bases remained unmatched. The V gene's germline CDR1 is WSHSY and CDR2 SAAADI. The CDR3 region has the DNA TGCGCCAGCAGCGCCCTTGGACAGGGTGGTTACACCTTC. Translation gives CASSALGQGGYTF.

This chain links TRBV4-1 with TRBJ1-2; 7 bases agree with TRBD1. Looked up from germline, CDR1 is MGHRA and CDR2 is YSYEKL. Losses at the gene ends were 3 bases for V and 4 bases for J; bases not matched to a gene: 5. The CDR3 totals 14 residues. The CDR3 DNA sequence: TGCGCCAGCAGCCAGTTAAGACAGGGCTATGGCTACACCTTC. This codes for CASSQLRQGYGYTF.

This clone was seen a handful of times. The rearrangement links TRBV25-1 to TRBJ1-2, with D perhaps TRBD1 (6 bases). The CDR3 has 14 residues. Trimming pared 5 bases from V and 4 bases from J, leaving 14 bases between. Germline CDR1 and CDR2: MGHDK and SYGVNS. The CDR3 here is CASSISGGGYGYTF. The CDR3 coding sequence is TGTGCCAGCAGTATTTCAGGAGGGGGCTATGGCTACACCTTC.

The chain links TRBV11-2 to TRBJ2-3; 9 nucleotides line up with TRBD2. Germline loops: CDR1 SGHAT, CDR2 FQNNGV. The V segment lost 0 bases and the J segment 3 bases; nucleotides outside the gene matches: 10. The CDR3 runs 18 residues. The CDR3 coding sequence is TGTGCCAGCAGCTTAGAGGGTAGCGGGAGAGGGAGTACAGATACGCAGTATTTT. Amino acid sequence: CASSLEGSGRGSTDTQYF. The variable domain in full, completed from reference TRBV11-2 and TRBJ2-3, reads EAGVAQSPRYKIIEKRQSVAFWCNPISGHATLYWYQQILGQGPKLLIQFQNNGVVDDSQLPKDRFSAERLKGVDSTLKIQPAKLEDSAVYLCASSLEGSGRGSTDTQYFGPGTRLTVL.

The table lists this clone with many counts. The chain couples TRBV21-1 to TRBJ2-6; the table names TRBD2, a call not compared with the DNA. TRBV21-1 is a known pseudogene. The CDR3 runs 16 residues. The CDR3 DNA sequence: TGTGCCAGCAAACCACTAGCTCGAACTGGGGCCAACGTCCTGACTTTC. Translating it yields CASKPLARTGANVLTF.

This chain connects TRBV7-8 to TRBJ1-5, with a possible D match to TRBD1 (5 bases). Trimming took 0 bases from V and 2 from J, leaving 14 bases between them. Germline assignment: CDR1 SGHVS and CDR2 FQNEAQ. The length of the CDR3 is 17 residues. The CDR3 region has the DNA TGTGCCAGCAGCTTAGCGGACATAGAGGGTGGCAATCAGCCCCAGCATTTT. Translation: CASSLADIEGGNQPQHF.